These 6 T cell receptor beta chains were sequenced from one sample in a study of T cells after yellow fever vaccination. TCRdb passed the 5' RACE reads through MiXCR, listing each CDR3 protein once. Among around 310,000 distinct CDR3 sequences listed, over 3.5% were seen once. The sequencing here drew on PBMCs, taken 15 days after the yellow fever booster vaccination. The receptors here all came from a man between 18 and 29 years old who received the YFV17D yellow fever vaccine.

This clonotype showed up just a few times. The chain carries TRBV24-1 and TRBJ2-1; 9 bases match TRBD1. J was trimmed by 2 bases and V by 6 bases; bases with no gene match: 4. CDR3 length: 15 amino acids. Germline values: CDR1 KGHDR, CDR2 SFDVKD. The CDR3 spells CATSTDRGTYNEQFF. Here the CDR3 DNA reads TGTGCCACCAGTACGGACAGGGGCACCTACAATGAGCAGTTCTTC.

This clonotype was seen a handful of times. J is TRBJ2-1 and V is TRBV7-2; D may be TRBD2 (5 bases). This CDR3 is built from 17 residues. The V gene lost 1 base and the J gene lost 5 bases, with 18 bases spanning the gap. Germline CDR1 and CDR2: SGHTA and FQGNSA. The CDR3 sequence: CASSLVGGPSLHNEQFF. The CDR3 DNA reads TGTGCCAGCAGCTTAGTGGGCGGGCCCAGTCTCCACAATGAGCAGTTCTTC.

The rearrangement uses TRBV5-1 and TRBJ1-5, with 9 bases identical to TRBD1. V shed 4 bases and J 11 bases; nucleotides not matched to a gene: 10. The CDR3 sequence is 14 residues long. The germline V gene encodes CDR1 SGHRS and CDR2 YFSETQ. This CDR3 reads CASSPLGTGSAQHF. The CDR3 DNA follows: TGCGCCAGCAGCCCATTAGGGACAGGGTCAGCCCAGCATTTT.

The table lists this clonotype with a few counts. V usage is TRBV20-1 and J usage is TRBJ1-4, with D maybe TRBD1 (6 bases). Germline values: CDR1 DFQATT, CDR2 SNEGSKA (reference sequence). Deletions cut 3 bases from V and 4 bases from J, with 9 bases between. This CDR3 has 13 residues. The CDR3 DNA sequence: TGCAGTGCTAGTAGACAGGTTAATGAAAAACTGTTTTTT. This encodes CSASRQVNEKLFF.

Here the CDR3 reads CASSSSNRVAEKLFF. In DNA form, the CDR3 reads TGTGCCAGCAGCTCCTCCAACAGGGTGGCTGAAAAACTGTTTTTT. The chain couples TRBV6-6 to TRBJ1-4, with D possibly being TRBD1 (6 bases). The V and J ends lost 6 bases and 7 bases respectively, with 18 bases between them. CDR1 is MNHNY and CDR2 is SVGAGI in the germline V gene (reference sequence). This CDR3 spans 15 amino acids.

The V call is TRBV4-1, the J call TRBJ2-3; 8 bases fit TRBD2. The V gene end was trimmed by 4 bases and the J gene end by 2 bases; junction bases not matched to a gene: 11. Germline assignment: CDR1 MGHRA and CDR2 YSYEKL. This CDR3 is built from 17 residues. In nucleotides, the CDR3 is TGCGCCAGCAGCCTCCCTCGAGCTAGCGGGCACACAGATACGCAGTATTTT. Translated: CASSLPRASGHTDTQYF.